A selection of T cell receptor beta chains follows, all from one sample in a study of Ad26.COV2.S vaccination and SARS-CoV-2 variants. Data came from immunoSEQ multiplex PCR; TCRdb stores just in-frame clones and leaves some out. The data show some 480,000 clones, around nine tenths seen once. This specimen consisted of peripheral blood, obtained in a trial of Ad26.COV2.S vaccine versus placebo. The receptors were gathered from a person between 18 and 60 years old who received the Ad26.COV2.S COVID-19 vaccine or a placebo. The CDR3 runs from the conserved cysteine through the conserved F or W. D genes are given only for firm matches. Only part of the rows carry a size: once, few, many, or a class if the clone is expanded.

d_gene | j_gene | abundance | v_gene | CDR3aa | CDR3nt
. | TRBJ2-6 | . | TRBV27 | CASSTPPVTGANVLTF | TGTGCCAGCAGTACCCCCCCCGTTACTGGGGCCAACGTCCTGACTTTC
. | TRBJ1-2 | . | TRBV2 | CASSEAGVDYGYTF | TGTGCCAGCAGTGAAGCGGGTGTGGACTATGGCTACACCTTC
. | TRBJ2-7 | . | TRBV10-2 | CASNDGAKYEQYF | TGCGCCAGCAACGACGGGGCCAAATACGAGCAGTACTTC
. | TRBJ2-5 | . | TRBV30 | CAWSVQVGETQYF | TGTGCCTGGAGTGTGCAGGTCGGGGAGACCCAGTACTTC
TRBD1 | TRBJ2-5 | . | TRBV5-1 | CASSEDRGLLGRTQYF | TGCGCCAGCAGTGAGGACAGGGGGCTATTGGGGCGGACCCAGTACTTC
TRBD1 | TRBJ2-7 | few | TRBV6-6 | CASSGETGGAQYF | TGTGCCAGCAGTGGAGAAACAGGGGGCGCGCAGTACTTC
TRBD1 | TRBJ1-2 | . | TRBV18 | CASSQDRGNYGYTF | TGTGCCAGCTCACAAGACAGGGGCAACTATGGCTACACCTTC
. | TRBJ2-7 | . | TRBV28 | CASSLTAGEQYF | TGTGCCAGCAGTTTAACGGCCGGCGAGCAGTACTTC
. | TRBJ1-1 | . | TRBV7-8 | CASSPTPGLREAFF | TGTGCCAGCAGCCCAACCCCGGGGCTACGGGAAGCTTTCTTT
TRBD2 | TRBJ2-7 | few | TRBV7-9 | CASSLAGGPEQYF | TGTGCCAGCAGCCTAGCGGGAGGGCCCGAGCAGTACTTC
TRBD2 | TRBJ2-3 | many | TRBV6-4 | CASSDSLAGGTDTQYF | TGTGCCAGCAGTGACTCACTAGCGGGAGGCACAGATACGCAGTATTTT
. | TRBJ2-1 | once | TRBV19 | CASNTDSGDEQFF | TGTGCCAGTAACACAGACAGTGGGGATGAGCAGTTCTTC
. | TRBJ1-2 | . | TRBV7-9 | CASSFGESYGYTF | TGTGCCAGCAGCTTTGGGGAAAGCTATGGCTACACCTTC
. | TRBJ2-1 | . | TRBV29-1 | CSVEDPGGSRNEQFF | TGCAGCGTTGAAGATCCGGGGGGCTCGAGAAATGAGCAGTTCTTC
TRBD1 | TRBJ2-7 | . | TRBV4-3 | CASSQDRGQGSSYEQYF | TGCGCCAGCAGCCAAGATCGTGGACAGGGGAGCTCCTACGAGCAGTACTTC
. | TRBJ2-7 | . | TRBV21-1 | CASSSPGTDKRGEQYF | TGTGCCAGCAGCTCGCCCGGGACGGACAAACGAGGGGAGCAGTACTTC
. | TRBJ1-2 | . | TRBV5-1 | CASSPGQGNYGYTF | TGCGCCAGCAGCCCTGGCCAGGGTAACTATGGCTACACCTTC
TRBD1 | TRBJ2-7 | . | TRBV6-6 | CASSYGSGQAYEQYF | TGTGCCAGCAGTTATGGATCGGGACAGGCCTACGAGCAGTACTTC
TRBD1 | TRBJ2-3 | . | TRBV4-2 | CASSQATGSRDTQYF | TGTGCCAGCAGCCAGGCGACAGGGTCGAGAGATACGCAGTATTTT
. | TRBJ2-7 | . | TRBV9 | CASSVGGSTYEQYF | TGTGCCAGCAGCGTAGGGGGCAGTACCTACGAGCAGTACTTC
. | TRBJ2-7 | . | TRBV30 | CAWSVTGGLSEQYF | TGTGCCTGGAGTGTTACCGGGGGCTTAAGCGAGCAGTACTTC
. | TRBJ1-1 | . | TRBV15 | CATSRGRGDTEAFF | TGTGCCACCAGCAGAGGGAGGGGAGACACTGAAGCTTTCTTT